Reported below is one T cell receptor (beta chain). CDR3 length equals 16 residues. Per the germline V gene, CDR1 is ENHRY and CDR2 is SYGVKD. Unmatched junction bases numbered 8, after V lost 6 bases and J lost 0 bases. Clones were read by immunoSEQ multiplex PCR, and TCRdb kept only the in-frame ones, dropping some. The table lists 550,000 to 800,000 clones, over 75% of them singletons. The data stem from a study of shared T cell receptors in the human thymus. The data were also submitted as part of a second study, on human thymus T cells. That study adds: Related research reported highly overlapping thymic repertoires among unrelated individuals.

The rearrangement links TRBV10-3 to TRBJ1-3; TRBD1 agrees at 7 bases. The sequencing sample was made of thymocytes. The TCR originated in a girl under three years old with a congenital heart defect. CDR3 bases: TGTGCCATCAGAGCCGGACAGGAGAGCTCTGGAAACACCATATATTTT. Translation gives CAIRAGQESSGNTIYF.